Described below is a single T cell receptor beta chain sequence and its context. Its antigen remains unidentified. The data were taken from a study of T cells after yellow fever vaccination. In the study overall: The authors prepared low-cell-number fractions using SMART-Seq v4 Ultra Low Input.

Study-wide findings and caveats: Among primary-vaccination clones, most reappeared after the booster, at just under 98% for CD4 and around 90% for CD8.

The CDR3 is made up of 14 amino acids. In germline, CDR1 is SGHNT, CDR2 YYREEE (reference sequence). V shed 1 base and J shed 4 bases, with 12 bases lying between them. MiXCR was run by TCRdb on the 5' RACE reads, yielding one entry per CDR3 protein. The repertoire holds 500,000 to 650,000 distinct CDR3 sequences, with 9% to 15% as singletons. The sequences come from PBMCs, collected on the day of the yellow fever booster vaccination. V is TRBV5-4 and J is TRBJ2-7; perhaps D is TRBD1 or TRBD2 (5 bases each). This TCR derives from a man aged 25-45 years who received the YFV17D yellow fever vaccine. CDR3 in amino acids: CASSLPGTSYEQYF. The CDR3 DNA sequence: TGTGCCAGCAGCTTGCCAGGGACCTCTTACGAGCAGTACTTC.